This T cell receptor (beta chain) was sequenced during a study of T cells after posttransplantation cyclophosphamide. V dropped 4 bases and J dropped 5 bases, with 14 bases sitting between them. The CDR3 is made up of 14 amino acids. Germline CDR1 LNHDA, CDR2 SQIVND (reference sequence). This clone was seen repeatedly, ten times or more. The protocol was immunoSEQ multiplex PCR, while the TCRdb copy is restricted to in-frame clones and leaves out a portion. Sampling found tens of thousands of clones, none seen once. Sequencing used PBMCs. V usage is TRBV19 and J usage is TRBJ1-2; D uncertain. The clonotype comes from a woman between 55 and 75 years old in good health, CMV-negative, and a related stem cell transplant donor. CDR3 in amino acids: CASSSITGGYGYTF. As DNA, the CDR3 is TGTGCCAGTAGTAGCATCACCGGAGGGTATGGCTACACCTTC.